Listed below are T cell receptor beta chains from one sample, sequenced in a study of shared clonotypes between healthy human individuals. Sequencing used immunoSEQ multiplex PCR; TCRdb keeps in-frame clones, though not all of them. The sample includes roughly 2.5 million clones, approximately 94% of them seen just once. The sequenced sample consisted of naive CD4+ T cells sorted from blood. The receptors stem from a man aged 18 to 35 in good health. The CDR3 runs from the conserved cysteine through the conserved F or W. Fields, in order: V gene, J gene, clone size, D gene, CDR3 DNA, CDR3 protein. The D gene is left open where the match is weak. Some rows have no size entry. The others give once, few or many, or a class for an expanded clone.

>TRBV2|TRBJ1-2|-|TRBD1
TGTGCCAGCAGTACAGGGGTCTATGGCTACACCTTC
CASSTGVYGYTF
>TRBV10-3|TRBJ1-2|-|TRBD1
TGTGCCATCAGTGGCCCGGGACAGGGGGTAACTGGCTACACCTTC
CAISGPGQGVTGYTF
>TRBV10-3|TRBJ2-7|-|-
TGTGCCACCTCAACCCTGGACGAGCAGTACTTC
CATSTLDEQYF
>TRBV5-1|TRBJ1-1|-|-
TGCGCCAGCAGCTTACGGACCGGGAACACTGAAGCTTTCTTT
CASSLRTGNTEAFF
>TRBV5-1|TRBJ2-1|-|-
TGCGCCAGCAGCGCAAACAGGGCCCTTTACAATGAGCAGTTCTTC
CASSANRALYNEQFF
>TRBV18|TRBJ1-2|-|TRBD1
TGTGCCAGCTCACCAGGACAGGGGGATAACTATGGCTACACCTTC
CASSPGQGDNYGYTF
>TRBV11-3|TRBJ2-1|-|TRBD2
TGTGCCAGCAGCTTAGTATCTCTCCAGCGGGGAGACAATGAGCAGTTCTTC
CASSLVSLQRGDNEQFF
>TRBV6-1|TRBJ2-7|-|-
TGTGCCAGCAGCTGGGAGGCCTACGAGCAGTACTTC
CASSWEAYEQYF
>TRBV7-2|TRBJ2-4|-|-
TGTGCCAGCAGCTTAGTTAGGCTAGCCAAAAACATTCAGTACTTC
CASSLVRLAKNIQYF
>TRBV6-5|TRBJ2-2|-|-
TGTGCCAGCAGTTACCCGGGAAGTCTAGGCACCGGGGAGCTGTTTTTT
CASSYPGSLGTGELFF
>TRBV10-1|TRBJ2-1|few|-
TGCGCCAGCATGAATGAGCAGTTCTTC
CASMNEQFF
>TRBV5-1|TRBJ2-3|-|-
TGCGCCAGCAGCTTGGAAAGCGGCCTCACAGATACGCAGTATTTT
CASSLESGLTDTQYF
>TRBV5-8|TRBJ1-2|-|TRBD1
TGTGCCAGCAGCTTGGCGGGGACAGGGGGGTCGTATGGCTACACCTTC
CASSLAGTGGSYGYTF
>TRBV10-3|TRBJ2-5|-|-
TGTGCCATCAGTGAAAGACAGGCAGAGACCCAGTACTTC
CAISERQAETQYF
>TRBV9|TRBJ2-1|-|-
TGTGCCAGCAGCACAACCGGGACGGCCTACAATGAGCAGTTCTTC
CASSTTGTAYNEQFF
>TRBV28|TRBJ2-7|-|TRBD1
TGTGCCAGCAGTCCCGGGACAGGTCATGCCTACGAGCAGTACTTC
CASSPGTGHAYEQYF
>TRBV9|TRBJ1-1|-|-
TGTGCCAGCTCTGCCGGGGTCCTGAGGAACACTGAAGCTTTCTTT
CASSAGVLRNTEAFF
>TRBV4-1|TRBJ1-1|-|-
TGCGCCAGCAGCCAAGTATTTAGCCCTGAAGCTTTCTTT
CASSQVFSPEAFF
>TRBV30|TRBJ1-1|once|-
TGTGCCTGGAGTGCAACCCCTGGGGTAATTTCCACTGAAGCTTTCTTT
CAWSATPGVISTEAFF
>TRBV5-1|TRBJ2-3|-|-
TGCGCCAGCAGCTTGGGACAGGCGTACACAGATACGCAGTATTTT
CASSLGQAYTDTQYF
>TRBV5-1|TRBJ1-2|-|-
TGCGCCAGCACCGGGCAGGGTGGCTACACCTTC
CASTGQGGYTF
>TRBV5-1|TRBJ2-2|-|-
TGCGCCAGCAGCTCTCTAACGGGCACCGGGGAGCTGTTTTTT
CASSSLTGTGELFF
>TRBV6-6|TRBJ1-1|-|-
TGTGCCAGCAGTGTCAGGGGAAGGACTGAAGCTTTCTTT
CASSVRGRTEAFF
>TRBV25-1|TRBJ2-6|-|TRBD1
TGTGCCAGCAGCCCCGGACAGGGTGCCGGGGCCAACGTCCTGACTTTC
CASSPGQGAGANVLTF
>TRBV14|TRBJ1-6|-|-
TGTGCCAGCAGCCCCTATCAGAATTCACCCCTCCACTTT
CASSPYQNSPLHF
>TRBV9|TRBJ1-1|-|-
TGTGCCAGCAGCACCCGGGCCCAGAACACTGAAGCTTTCTTT
CASSTRAQNTEAFF
>TRBV6-1|TRBJ1-1|-|TRBD1
TGTGCCAGCAGTGAACCCCGGGACAGGGCCCGGGTGAACACTGAAGCTTTCTTT
CASSEPRDRARVNTEAFF
>TRBV4-1|TRBJ2-3|-|TRBD2
TGCGCCAGCGCCCGGGGACTAGCGGGAGTCGATACGCAGTATTTT
CASARGLAGVDTQYF
>TRBV13|TRBJ1-6|-|-
TGTGCCAGCAGCAGGACCGGCAGCTCCTATAATTCACCCCTCCACTTT
CASSRTGSSYNSPLHF
>TRBV10-3|TRBJ2-1|-|TRBD1
TGTGCCATCAGTGAGTCGATAACGGCAGGGGGCGAATTCGTTATAGCTAGGAGAGAGCAGTTCTTC
CAISESITAGGEFVIARREQFF
>TRBV27|TRBJ2-4|-|-
TGTGCCAGCAGTTTAGCGGGGCCGGTGGTCAAAAACATTCAGTACTTC
CASSLAGPVVKNIQYF
>TRBV2|TRBJ1-2|-|-
TGTGCCAGCAGATATACAGGGTATGGCTACACCTTC
CASRYTGYGYTF
>TRBV9|TRBJ2-2|-|-
TGTGCCAGCAGCGTACATGGGCAGGACACCGGGGAGCTGTTTTTT
CASSVHGQDTGELFF
>TRBV6-5|TRBJ1-2|-|-
TGTGCCAGCAGTTACGCGGATAACTATGGCTACACCTTC
CASSYADNYGYTF
>TRBV5-4|TRBJ2-5|-|-
TGTGCCAGCAGCCTCAAGGGAGGGGGTGCTCGGCAGACCCAGTACTTC
CASSLKGGGARQTQYF
>TRBV30|TRBJ1-1|-|-
TGTGCCTGGAGTGTAGGGAAGCTGGGTCGGCCCTCTGAAGCTTTCTTT
CAWSVGKLGRPSEAFF
>TRBV7-2|TRBJ2-2|-|-
TGTGCCAGCAGGTCGGGACCAGCTACCGGGGAGCTGTTTTTT
CASRSGPATGELFF
>TRBV5-4|TRBJ2-5|-|-
TGTGCCAGCAGCCCTGGGAGGTCCCAAGAGACCCAGTACTTC
CASSPGRSQETQYF
>TRBV6-6|TRBJ1-2|-|-
TGTGCCAGCAGTTACATCCAGGGGCTGGGCTACACCTTC
CASSYIQGLGYTF
>TRBV5-1|TRBJ2-1|-|TRBD1
TGCGCCAGCAGCCCGGGACAGGGGGCTGGGGGTGAGCAGTTCTTC
CASSPGQGAGGEQFF
>TRBV18|TRBJ1-1|-|-
TGTGCCAGCTCACTACAGGAAGGAGGCACTGAAGCTTTCTTT
CASSLQEGGTEAFF
>TRBV5-1|TRBJ1-3|few|-
TGCGCCAGCAGCTTGGCCGTCTCTGGAAACACCATATATTTT
CASSLAVSGNTIYF
>TRBV6-1|TRBJ2-1|-|-
TGTGCCAGCAGGGGGGACTTTTACAATGAGCAGTTCTTC
CASRGDFYNEQFF
>TRBV6-5|TRBJ2-1|-|TRBD2
TGTGCCAGCAGGCCGGGACTAGATACCTACAATGAGCAGTTCTTC
CASRPGLDTYNEQFF
>TRBV7-2|TRBJ1-5|once|-
TGTGCCAGCAGTTCGCGGAGGGATCAGCCCCAGCATTTT
CASSSRRDQPQHF
>TRBV7-2|TRBJ2-3|once|-
TGTGCCAGCAGCTTAGAGAGGCCCACAGATACGCAGTATTTT
CASSLERPTDTQYF
>TRBV2|TRBJ2-6|once|-
TGTGCCAGCAGTGAACAGCTACTTGGGGCCAACGTCCTGACTTTC
CASSEQLLGANVLTF
>TRBV5-1|TRBJ2-1|-|-
TGCGCCAGCAGCTTTTTAGAGTACAATGAGCAGTTCTTC
CASSFLEYNEQFF
>TRBV6-6|TRBJ1-4|-|-
TGTGCCAGCAGTTCTGACAGATCCAATGAAAAACTGTTTTTT
CASSSDRSNEKLFF
>TRBV6-5|TRBJ2-5|-|-
TGTGCCAGCAGTTCTCGGGAGAAAGAGACCCAGTACTTC
CASSSREKETQYF
>TRBV6-1|TRBJ2-2|-|TRBD1
TGTGCCAGCAGTGACCGGACAGGGACGAACACCGGGGAGCTGTTTTTT
CASSDRTGTNTGELFF
>TRBV30|TRBJ1-2|-|-
TGTGCCTGGAGTGGGGGTTCGGGCTACACCTTC
CAWSGGSGYTF